This is a list of T cell receptor beta chains from one sample in a study of T cell responses to AZD1222 COVID-19 vaccine. TCRdb's copy holds only in-frame clones and misses some; the assay was immunoSEQ multiplex PCR. The profile shows roughly 80,000 clones, 65% to 85% of them singletons. The specimen was peripheral blood, collected on day 0 of AZD1222 vaccination. Receptors originate from an adult in good health. Each CDR3 is given with its conserved first and last residue. A D gene is named only where the DNA matches it firmly. Size tells how often a clone was seen (once, few, many) or the class of an expanded clone, and some rows leave it out.

TRBJ2-5,TRBV9,few,TRBD2,TGTGCCAGCAGCGTAGCCGGACTAGCCCTCCTCGGGGAGACCCAGTACTTC,CASSVAGLALLGETQYF
TRBJ2-7,TRBV11-1,NA,TRBD1,TGTGCCAGCAGCCTAGGACAGGGGAGGCCTGACGAGCAGTACTTC,CASSLGQGRPDEQYF
TRBJ2-5,TRBV28,NA,NA,TGTGCCAGCACGAGGGGACAAGAGACCCAGTACTTC,CASTRGQETQYF
TRBJ2-7,TRBV27,NA,NA,TGTGCCAGCAGCGAGGGGGTCTCCTACGAGCAGTACTTC,CASSEGVSYEQYF
TRBJ2-1,TRBV27,NA,NA,TGTGCCAGCAGCGGGTTAGGGGCGGGGTACAATGAGCAGTTCTTC,CASSGLGAGYNEQFF
TRBJ1-1,TRBV11-3,few,NA,TGTGCCAGCAGCTTAGAAAGGGGGACAGAAGCTTTCTTT,CASSLERGTEAFF
TRBJ1-2,TRBV7-9,NA,TRBD1,TGTGCCAGCAGCCCTCCTGACAGGGGCTATGGCTACACCTTC,CASSPPDRGYGYTF
TRBJ1-2,TRBV27,NA,NA,TGTGCCAGCAGTTCCGGGCGTAAAGGGGTTGGCTACACCTTC,CASSSGRKGVGYTF
TRBJ1-4,TRBV7-9,NA,TRBD1,TGTGCCAGCAGCCCCGACAGGGGGGATGAAAAACTGTTTTTT,CASSPDRGDEKLFF
TRBJ1-2,TRBV3-1/TRBV3-2,NA,NA,TGTGCCAGCAGCCAAGATAGGAAGGGGGTCGGGGGCTACACCTTC,CASSQDRKGVGGYTF
TRBJ1-1,TRBV29-1,NA,NA,TGCAGCGTTGAAGAGCCCGGGCGAACTGAAGCTTTCTTT,CSVEEPGRTEAFF
TRBJ1-2,TRBV18,NA,TRBD1,TGTGCCAGCTCACCGGACAGGGGGCTCTATGGCTACACCTTC,CASSPDRGLYGYTF
TRBJ2-3,TRBV3-1/TRBV3-2,few,TRBD2,TGTGCCAGCAGCCAAGCTCAGGTGACTAGCGGCACAGATACGCAGTATTTT,CASSQAQVTSGTDTQYF
TRBJ1-1,TRBV5-1,NA,NA,TGCGCCAGCAGCTTGGACCCATATGAAGCTTTCTTT,CASSLDPYEAFF
TRBJ1-4,TRBV7-8,NA,NA,TGTGCCAGCAGCTTCTCAGGGCAGGCTAATGAAAAACTGTTTTTT,CASSFSGQANEKLFF
TRBJ1-1,TRBV4-3,NA,NA,TGCGCCAGCAGCTCAGATGGGCAGACTGAAGCTTTCTTT,CASSSDGQTEAFF
TRBJ1-5,TRBV6-5,NA,NA,TGTGCCAGCGAGAGTACCGCTTATAGCAATCAGCCCCAGCATTTT,CASESTAYSNQPQHF
TRBJ2-1,TRBV4-3,NA,TRBD1,TGCGCCAGCAGCCCGAGGGGGACAGGGGGGTACAATGAGCAGTTCTTC,CASSPRGTGGYNEQFF
TRBJ1-1,TRBV5-1,NA,TRBD1,TGCGCCAGCAGGATGACAGGGGGGAACACTGAAGCTTTCTTT,CASRMTGGNTEAFF
TRBJ2-7,TRBV6-1,NA,NA,TGTGCCAGCAGTGAGTCATACGAGCAGTACTTC,CASSESYEQYF
TRBJ1-1,TRBV11-1,NA,NA,TGTGCCAGCAGCTTGGGTAGGAACACTGAAGCTTTCTTT,CASSLGRNTEAFF
TRBJ2-2,TRBV4-2,once,NA,TGTGCCGGCGGCCAAGATCCTGTGGGAGAGAACGCCGGGGAGCTGTTTTTT,CAGGQDPVGENAGELFF
TRBJ2-3,TRBV12-3/TRBV12-4,NA,NA,TGTGCCAGCAGTTTAGGCCAGATGACGCAGTATTTT,CASSLGQMTQYF
TRBJ2-1,TRBV19,NA,TRBD1,TGTGCCAGTAGGTCGGGACAGGGGACCCACAATGAGCAGTTCTTC,CASRSGQGTHNEQFF
TRBJ2-3,TRBV24-1,NA,NA,TGTGCCACCTCAAGGGTCGGGACAGATACGCAGTATTTT,CATSRVGTDTQYF
TRBJ2-5,TRBV6-2/TRBV6-3,NA,NA,TGTGCCAGCAGTTACTCACGGGAGACACGATCGTACCAAGAGACCCAGTACTTC,CASSYSRETRSYQETQYF
TRBJ2-7,TRBV27,NA,TRBD2,TGTGCCAGCAGTTTACGAGCGGGAGCACGCGAGCAGTACTTC,CASSLRAGAREQYF
TRBJ1-3,TRBV5-1,NA,NA,TGCGCCAGCAGCAGGGACACCCAGTCTGGAAACACCATATATTTT,CASSRDTQSGNTIYF
TRBJ1-3,TRBV4-3,NA,NA,TGCGCCAGCAGCCAGTCCCCTGTCCCTGGAAACACCATATATTTT,CASSQSPVPGNTIYF
TRBJ2-7,TRBV5-1,NA,TRBD1,TGCGCCAGCAGCTTGGCCGGGACAGGGACGATCGAGCAGTACTTC,CASSLAGTGTIEQYF
TRBJ1-1,TRBV7-3,NA,NA,TGTGCCAGCAGCTCCAGACCTGACACTGAAGCTTTCTTT,CASSSRPDTEAFF
TRBJ1-3,TRBV18,few,NA,TGTGCCAGCTCACCACCTAACACCCACTCTGGAAACACCATATATTTT,CASSPPNTHSGNTIYF
TRBJ2-7,TRBV11-2,NA,NA,TGTGCCAGCAGCTTAGTTGGGGGGAGGACCTACGAGCAGTACTTC,CASSLVGGRTYEQYF
TRBJ1-2,TRBV4-3,NA,NA,TGCGCCAGCAGCCAATTCCTCCACGCCGACTATGGCTACACCTTC,CASSQFLHADYGYTF
TRBJ1-6,TRBV3-1/TRBV3-2,NA,NA,TGTGCCAGCAGCCAAGAGTACCAGACAGGCCTAAATTCACCCCTCCACTTT,CASSQEYQTGLNSPLHF
TRBJ2-2,TRBV3-1/TRBV3-2,NA,NA,TGTGCCAGCAGCCAAGATTACGGCGGCAGGGGGGCAATCACCGGGGAGCTGTTTTTT,CASSQDYGGRGAITGELFF
TRBJ2-1,TRBV2,NA,NA,TGTGCCAGCAGTGAACTCGAGGGAAACACAAACGAGCAGTTCTTC,CASSELEGNTNEQFF
TRBJ1-3,TRBV7-6,NA,TRBD1,TGTGCCAGCAGCCCTACAGGGGGCTCTGGAAACACCATATATTTT,CASSPTGGSGNTIYF